Shown below are 25 T cell receptor beta chains from a single sample sequenced in a study of shared clonotypes between healthy human individuals. Sequencing was performed with immunoSEQ multiplex PCR; in TCRdb, only in-frame clones are kept and a portion is missing. The table records roughly 500,000 clones, about 96% of them present only once. Sequencing was carried out using naive CD4+ T cells sorted from blood. Subset given: CD45RA+ positively selected. These receptors were obtained from a woman in her 30s in good health.

The rearrangement uses TRBV14 and TRBJ1-4; tentatively, D is TRBD1 (5 bases). This CDR3 has 16 residues. The V and J ends lost 0 bases and 4 bases respectively, with 12 bases between them. Per germline, CDR1 SGHDN and CDR2 FVKESK. The DNA of the CDR3 is TGTGCCAGCAGCCAAGATCTGGAGGGGTATAATGAAAAACTGTTTTTT. Translated: CASSQDLEGYNEKLFF.

The rearrangement uses TRBV2 and TRBJ2-4, with 10 bases identical to TRBD2. V dropped 3 bases and J dropped 8; count of bases not matched to a gene: 7. This CDR3 comprises 15 residues. Germline V CDR1 and CDR2: SNHLY, FYNNEI. The CDR3 protein is CASSEASGSLDIQYF. Here the CDR3 DNA reads TGTGCCAGCAGTGAGGCTAGCGGGAGTCTTGACATTCAGTACTTC. Drawing the rest from reference TRBV2 and TRBJ2-4, the complete variable domain is EPEVTQTPSHQVTQMGQEVILRCVPISNHLYFYWYRQILGQKVEFLVSFYNNEISEKSEIFDDQFSVERPDGSNFTLKIRSTKLEDSAMYFCASSEASGSLDIQYFGAGTRLSVL.

The V and J genes are TRBV9 and TRBJ2-5, with a weak D call TRBD1 (6 bases). In germline, CDR1 is SGDLS, CDR2 YYNGEE. The CDR3 totals 15 residues. Trimming pared 2 bases from V and 5 bases from J, leaving 16 bases between. The CDR3 here is CASSVGAGVGETQYF. As DNA, the CDR3 is TGTGCCAGCAGCGTGGGGGCCGGGGTCGGTGAGACCCAGTACTTC. Looking up the rest from reference TRBV9 and TRBJ2-5 gives the full variable domain: DSGVTQTPKHLITATGQRVTLRCSPRSGDLSVYWYQQSLDQGLQFLIQYYNGEERAKGNILERFSAQQFPDLHSELNLSSLELGDSALYFCASSVGAGVGETQYFGPGTRLLVL.

V and J are TRBV5-6 and TRBJ2-3; no firm D call. In germline, CDR1 is SGHDT, CDR2 YYEEEE. The germline V and J ends were trimmed by 2 bases and 11 bases, with 12 bases remaining between them. The CDR3 consists of 12 residues. This CDR3 is CASSFFLKGQYF. The CDR3 DNA reads TGTGCCAGCAGCTTTTTCCTAAAGGGGCAGTATTTT.

This chain joins TRBV5-6 and TRBJ2-7; 8 nucleotides match TRBD1. V trimming: 2 bases; J trimming: 5 bases; junction bases outside the gene matches: 18. Germline lookup yields CDR1 SGHDT and CDR2 YYEEEE. The CDR3 is 18 residues long. In DNA, the CDR3 is TGTGCCAGCAGCTTCTTTCGTTGGGGACAGGCAACTGTCGACGAGCAGTACTTC. It translates to CASSFFRWGQATVDEQYF.

This sequence joins TRBV11-3 and TRBJ1-2; D might be TRBD1 (5 bases). The CDR3 runs to 13 residues. The germline V gene has CDR1 SGHNT and CDR2 YENEEA. Trimming removed 2 bases from V and 8 bases from J, with 12 bases in between. The CDR3 DNA reads as TGTGCCAGCAGCTTACCCGGACACGGGGGCTACACCTTC. Translated: CASSLPGHGGYTF.

The CDR3 spells CASRRGAAAETQYF. In DNA, the CDR3 is TGTGCCAGCAGGCGCGGGGCCGCTGCAGAGACCCAGTACTTC. J is TRBJ2-5 and V is TRBV6-1; TRBD2 might be the D (6 bases). V dropped 6 bases and J dropped 4 bases, with 15 bases sitting between them. The CDR3 consists of 14 residues. Germline assignment: CDR1 MNHNS and CDR2 SASEGT.

The chain combines TRBV6-6 with TRBJ2-3, with D perhaps given as TRBD1 or TRBD2 (5 bases each). The CDR3 totals 16 residues. Germline loops: CDR1 MNHNY, CDR2 SVGAGI (reference sequence). The germline V and J ends were trimmed by 7 bases and 2 bases, with 19 bases remaining between them. This chain's CDR3 is CASTIGASYDTDTQYF. CDR3 nucleotides: TGTGCCAGCACCATCGGGGCCTCGTATGACACAGATACGCAGTATTTT.

This chain links TRBV15 with TRBJ2-6, with D perhaps assigned TRBD1 or TRBD2 (5 bases each). Germline-derived CDR1 and CDR2 are LNHNV and YYDKDF (reference sequence). V gave up 5 bases and J gave up 0 bases, with 14 bases separating them. The CDR3 totals 17 residues. The CDR3 nucleotides read TGTGCCACCAGCTCGGGACGGATCTTCTCTGGGGCCAACGTCCTGACTTTC. Translation: CATSSGRIFSGANVLTF.

This clone was detected only once. The CDR3 sequence is CASRQGTSGANEQFF. In DNA form, the CDR3 reads TGTGCCAGCAGACAAGGGACTAGCGGGGCAAATGAGCAGTTCTTC. The rearrangement links TRBV7-3 to TRBJ2-1, with 13 bases aligning to TRBD2. Trimming removed 6 bases from V and 7 bases from J; junction bases left unmatched: 6. CDR3 length equals 15 residues. The germline V gene has CDR1 SGHTA and CDR2 FQGTGA.

This chain uses TRBV27 with TRBJ2-2; unclear D gene. V lost 5 bases to trimming and J lost 3 bases, with 7 bases between them. Germline V gives CDR1 MNHEY, CDR2 SMNVEV (reference sequence). This CDR3 has 13 residues. DNA of the CDR3: TGTGCCAGCAGTCCCCTTTACACCGGGGAGCTGTTTTTT. Protein: CASSPLYTGELFF.

The rearrangement joins TRBV6-1 to TRBJ2-7; weak D call: TRBD1 (5 bases). V lost 6 bases, J lost 3 bases, and 15 bases lay in between. The CDR3 is 14 residues long. Germline loops: CDR1 MNHNS, CDR2 SASEGT. Here the CDR3 reads CASSRQFSIYEQYF. CDR3 bases: TGTGCCAGCAGCAGACAGTTCTCGATCTACGAGCAGTACTTC.

Points on this clone: Other DNA sequences of this sample code for an identical CDR3. The genes are TRBV7-3 and TRBJ2-5, with 7 bases fitting TRBD2. The J segment lost 1 base and the V segment lost 5 bases, leaving 1 base of the junction unmatched. The CDR3 loop spans 13 amino acids. Germline lookup yields CDR1 SGHTA and CDR2 FQGTGA. This chain's CDR3 is CASSRGSQETQYF. In nucleotides, the CDR3 is TGTGCCAGCAGCCGCGGGAGCCAAGAGACCCAGTACTTC.

This chain connects TRBV25-1 to TRBJ1-6; TRBD1 aligns across 11 bases. Germline V lookup: CDR1 MGHDK, CDR2 SYGVNS. The CDR3 consists of 14 residues. The V and J ends lost 4 bases and 9 bases, in that order; junction bases with no gene match: 2. CDR3 in amino acids: CASSGTGGSSPLHF. Written as DNA, the CDR3 is TGTGCCAGCAGTGGGACAGGGGGCAGTTCACCCCTCCACTTT.

The chain employs TRBV18 and TRBJ2-7; TRBD2 matches at 7 bases. Unmatched junction bases numbered 10, after V lost 3 bases and J lost 2 bases. This CDR3 has 16 amino acids. Germline CDR1 is KGHSH and CDR2 is LQKENI. The CDR3 region is CASSPLSPSGTYEQYF. CDR3 sequence (DNA): TGTGCCAGCTCACCCCTCTCGCCTAGCGGAACCTACGAGCAGTACTTC.

The chain couples TRBV14 to TRBJ1-2; D is perhaps TRBD1 (6 bases). Trimming left V 4 bases short and J 3 bases short, with 9 bases between. CDR3 size: 13 residues. Germline V CDR1 and CDR2: SGHDN, FVKESK. The CDR3 sequence: CASSRGRDYGYTF. The CDR3 DNA sequence: TGTGCCAGCAGCCGGGGGCGAGACTATGGCTACACCTTC.

The chain links TRBV18 to TRBJ2-1; D unclear. The CDR3 consists of 14 residues. Trimming took off 2 bases at V and 7 bases at J, with 12 bases between the two ends. Germline V lookup: CDR1 KGHSH, CDR2 LQKENI. CDR3 sequence: CASSPGSSVNEQFF. The CDR3, as DNA: TGTGCCAGCTCACCAGGAAGTAGTGTGAATGAGCAGTTCTTC.

The J gene is TRBJ2-7, the V gene TRBV2; D is perhaps TRBD1 or TRBD2 (6 bases each). The CDR3 is made up of 14 amino acids. Deletions cut 6 bases from V and 0 bases from J, with 12 bases between. Germline CDR1 and CDR2: SNHLY and FYNNEI. The CDR3 DNA sequence: TGTGCCAGCAGGCCCTGGGGGGCCTCCTACGAGCAGTACTTC. It specifies CASRPWGASYEQYF.

V usage is TRBV7-9 and J usage is TRBJ1-3; D is unclear. The CDR3 has 12 residues. V lost 8 bases to trimming and J lost 0 bases, with 5 bases between them. Germline V gene sequence: CDR1 SEHNR, CDR2 FQNEAQ (reference sequence). CDR3 residues: CASRNSGNTIYF. CDR3 in DNA: TGTGCCAGCCGGAACTCTGGAAACACCATATATTTT.

The chain is built from TRBV7-9 and TRBJ2-3, with 13 bases fitting TRBD2. This CDR3 is 15 amino acids long. Losses at the gene ends were 5 bases for V and 10 bases for J; bases not matched to a gene: 9. Germline assignment: CDR1 SEHNR and CDR2 FQNEAQ (reference sequence). The CDR3 here is CASSRTSGRDLAQYF. CDR3 DNA: TGTGCCAGCAGCCGAACTAGCGGGAGGGACTTGGCGCAGTATTTT.

V and J are TRBV5-1 and TRBJ2-7; 9 nucleotides align to TRBD2. Germline V CDR1 and CDR2: SGHRS, YFSETQ. The CDR3 spans 15 residues. V shed 0 bases, J shed 1 base, and the junction held 2 bases outside the gene matches. The CDR3 DNA is TGCGCCAGCAGCTTGGCTAGCGGGATGTCCTACGAGCAGTACTTC. Translating gives CASSLASGMSYEQYF. Filled out from reference TRBV5-1 and TRBJ2-7, the complete variable domain reads KAGVTQTPRYLIKTRGQQVTLSCSPISGHRSVSWYQQTPGQGLQFLFEYFSETQRNKGNFPGRFSGRQFSNSRSEMNVSTLELGDSALYLCASSLASGMSYEQYFGPGTRLTVT.

The rearrangement uses TRBV7-9 and TRBJ1-5, with D unclear. CDR3 size: 13 residues. The V and J ends lost 5 bases and 4 bases respectively, with 9 bases between them. Germline CDR1 SEHNR, CDR2 FQNEAQ (reference sequence). The CDR3 is CASSPDPNQPQHF. Written as DNA, the CDR3 is TGTGCCAGCAGCCCCGACCCTAATCAGCCCCAGCATTTT.

V is TRBV10-3 and J is TRBJ2-7; D not certain. CDR3 length: 13 amino acids. Trimming removed 4 bases from V and 4 bases from J, with 11 bases in between. Germline CDR1 is ENHRY and CDR2 is SYGVKD. The DNA of the CDR3 is TGTGCCATCAGTGGTCGATCAGCTTACGAGCAGTACTTC. Its protein product is CAISGRSAYEQYF.

The V and J genes are TRBV7-9 and TRBJ2-7; D perhaps matches TRBD2 (6 bases). There are 15 residues in the CDR3. V was pared by 5 bases and J by 5 bases, with 19 bases between. Germline V gene lookup returns CDR1 SEHNR and CDR2 FQNEAQ (reference sequence). The DNA for the CDR3 is TGTGCCAGCAGCATAGATAGCGGAAGAGCCCACGAGCAGTACTTC. Translation: CASSIDSGRAHEQYF.

V usage is TRBV30 and J usage is TRBJ2-7, with D uncertain. The CDR3 extends over 12 amino acids. Germline CDR1 GTSNPN, CDR2 SVGIG (reference sequence). V was trimmed by 8 bases and J by 4 bases, leaving 15 bases between them. CDR3 loop: CARPAWGYEQYF. The CDR3 nucleotides read TGTGCCCGACCCGCCTGGGGTTACGAGCAGTACTTC.